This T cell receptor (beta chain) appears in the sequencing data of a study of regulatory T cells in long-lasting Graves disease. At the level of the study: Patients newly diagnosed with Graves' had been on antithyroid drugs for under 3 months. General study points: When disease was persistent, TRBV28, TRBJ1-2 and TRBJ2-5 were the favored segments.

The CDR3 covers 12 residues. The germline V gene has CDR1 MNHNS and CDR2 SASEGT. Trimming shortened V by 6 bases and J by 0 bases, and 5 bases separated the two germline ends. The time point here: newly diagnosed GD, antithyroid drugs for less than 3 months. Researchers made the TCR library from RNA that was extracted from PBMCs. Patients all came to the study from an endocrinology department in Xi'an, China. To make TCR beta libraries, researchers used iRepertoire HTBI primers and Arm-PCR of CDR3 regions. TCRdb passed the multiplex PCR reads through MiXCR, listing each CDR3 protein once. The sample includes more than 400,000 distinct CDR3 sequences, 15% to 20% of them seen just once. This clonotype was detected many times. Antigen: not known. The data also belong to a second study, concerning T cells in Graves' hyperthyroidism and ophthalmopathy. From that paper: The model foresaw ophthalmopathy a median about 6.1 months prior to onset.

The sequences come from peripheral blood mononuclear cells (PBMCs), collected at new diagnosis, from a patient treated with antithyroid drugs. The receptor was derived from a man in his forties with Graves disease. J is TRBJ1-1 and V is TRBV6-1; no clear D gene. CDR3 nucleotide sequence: TGTGCCAGCAGACAGATGAACACTGAAGCTTTCTTT. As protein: CASRQMNTEAFF.